The 12 T cell receptor beta chains below come from one sample, sequenced in a study of T cell repertoires in cytomegalovirus infection. For these TCRs, the target antigens are not known. TCRdb fed the reads into MiXCR, producing one record per CDR3 protein. The repertoire has fewer than 850,000 distinct CDR3 sequences, roughly 28% of them found once; the top ten carry 13%. Specimen: cultured CD8+ T cells from PBMCs, collected from culture after CMV antigen stimulation. The receptors originated from a human donor in good health (CMV status not recorded). Some clones in this sample may be carry-over from other donors' samples.

This clonotype was detected many times. This sequence joins TRBV7-9 and TRBJ2-1; 8 bases map to TRBD1. The V gene's germline CDR1 is SEHNR and CDR2 FQNEAQ (reference sequence). V trimming: 3 bases; J trimming: 9 bases; junction bases outside the gene matches: 7. This CDR3 region has 14 residues. In DNA, the CDR3 is TGTGCCAGCAGCTTCGGACAGGGATTAGGTGAGCAGTTCTTC. Translation: CASSFGQGLGEQFF.

There are a few counts of this clonotype. The V gene is TRBV19, the J gene TRBJ1-5; 10 nucleotides align to TRBD1. V gave up 5 bases and J gave up 0 bases; unmatched junction bases: 7. From germline, CDR1 is LNHDA and CDR2 SQIVND (reference sequence). This CDR3 comprises 17 residues. The CDR3 region is CASSVGGDRGSNQPQHF. Here the CDR3 DNA reads TGTGCCAGTAGTGTAGGAGGGGACAGGGGTAGCAATCAGCCCCAGCATTTT.

In DNA form, the CDR3 reads TGTGCCAGCAGTTTAGGGCCGAGAAGGGTGAAATACAATGAGCAGTTCTTC. It is translated as CASSLGPRRVKYNEQFF. The chain carries TRBV28 and TRBJ2-1, with unresolved D. V was cut by 2 bases and J by 4 bases, with 18 bases left in between. The CDR3 covers 17 residues. Looked up from germline, CDR1 is MDHEN and CDR2 is SYDVKM.

This clonotype was counted ten times or more. The chain couples TRBV7-6 to TRBJ2-1; 13 bases match TRBD2. This CDR3 is 16 amino acids long. J was trimmed by 3 bases and V by 5 bases; bases with no gene match: 4. Germline values: CDR1 SGHVS, CDR2 FNYEAQ. The CDR3 spells CASSPGTSGVYNEQFF. In DNA form, the CDR3 reads TGTGCCAGCAGCCCCGGGACTAGCGGGGTCTACAATGAGCAGTTCTTC.

This clonotype has only a few counts. The gene calls are TRBV4-1 and TRBJ1-5; 7 nucleotides align to TRBD1. Trimming cost V 1 base and J 7 bases; bases outside gene matches: 7. The germline V gene encodes CDR1 MGHRA and CDR2 YSYEKL. This CDR3 comprises 15 residues. In DNA form, the CDR3 reads TGCGCCAGCAGCCAAGGAACAGGGGAGCGGCAGCCCCAGCATTTT. Residues: CASSQGTGERQPQHF.

The chain has TRBV6-1 and TRBJ2-5; a possible D gene is TRBD1 (5 bases). Germline V gene data show CDR1 as MNHNS and CDR2 as SASEGT. This CDR3 is 15 amino acids long. V was shortened by 1 base and J by 5 bases, with 14 bases between the two germline ends. The CDR3 loop reads CASSEEGSGGETQYF. The CDR3 nucleotides are TGTGCCAGCAGTGAAGAGGGGTCCGGTGGGGAGACCCAGTACTTC.

The chain is built from TRBV10-3 and TRBJ2-7; 9 positions match TRBD1. The CDR3 is made up of 16 amino acids. After removal of 2 bases from V and 5 bases from J, the junction contained 10 bases not matched to a gene. CDR1 and CDR2 from the germline V gene are ENHRY and SYGVKD. CDR3 DNA sequence: TGTGCCATCAGTGAGACTTCCCGGGACAGGGTCCACGAGCAGTACTTC. This encodes CAISETSRDRVHEQYF.

DNA of the CDR3: TGTGCCAGCAGTTACCCCGGTGAGGCCTACGAGCAGTACGTC. This translates into CASSYPGEAYEQYV. The chain employs TRBV6-2 or TRBV6-3 and TRBJ2-7, with no clear D. This CDR3 spans 14 amino acids. V was pared by 2 bases and J by 2 bases, with 10 bases between. Germline CDR1 and CDR2: MNHEY and SVGEGT.

This clonotype is medium-sized. CDR3 sequence (DNA): TGTGCCAGCAGCCCGAGGACTAGCGGGGCCACAGATACGCAGTATTTT. The encoded protein is CASSPRTSGATDTQYF. V usage is TRBV7-2 and J usage is TRBJ2-3, with 12 bases aligning to TRBD2. The CDR3 has 16 residues. CDR1 SGHTA and CDR2 FQGNSA come from the germline V gene. Trimming removed 5 bases from V and 2 bases from J; junction bases left unmatched: 5.

The chain uses TRBV7-8 and TRBJ1-5; weak D call: TRBD1 (6 bases). V lost 5 bases and J 7 bases, leaving 21 bases between the germline ends. This CDR3 is built from 16 residues. Germline V CDR1 and CDR2: SGHVS, FQNEAQ. CDR3 in amino acids: CASSASPGGSRQPQHF. The CDR3 region has the DNA TGTGCCAGCAGCGCGAGTCCGGGGGGCTCTAGGCAGCCCCAGCATTTT.

This clonotype was counted between two and nine times. The chain joins TRBV7-4 to TRBJ2-5; tentative D call: TRBD1 (6 bases). From germline, CDR1 is SGHVT and CDR2 SQSDAQ. This CDR3 has 15 amino acids. V lost 3 bases and J 3 bases, leaving 14 bases between the germline ends. The CDR3 region is CASSFSQGFEETQYF. Written as DNA, the CDR3 is TGTGCCAGCAGCTTTTCACAGGGTTTCGAAGAGACCCAGTACTTC.

This clonotype has a handful of counts. The rearrangement uses TRBV11-3 and TRBJ1-2; TRBD1 agrees at 8 bases. The CDR3 consists of 14 residues. The J segment lost 6 bases and the V segment lost 4 bases, leaving 7 bases of the junction unmatched. CDR1 is SGHNT, CDR2 YENEEA, per germline. The CDR3 DNA sequence: TGTGCCAGCAGCTACAGGGGGATCGGGGATGGCTACACCTTC. Translated, it gives CASSYRGIGDGYTF.